This paragraph covers one T cell receptor beta chain sequence. The antigen remains unidentified. 5'RACE template switching added a universal primer site and UMIs to TCR cDNA. TCRdb reanalysed the 5' RACE reads using MiXCR and keeps one entry per CDR3 protein. The sample shows hundreds of thousands of distinct CDR3 sequences, 8.5% to 10% of them seen only once. This sample was included in a study of T cells after yellow fever vaccination. Study at large: Libraries from low-cell-number fractions were prepared with the SMART-Seq v4 Ultra Low Input RNA kit. Points from the study as a whole: Booster samples showed a return of most primary-vaccination clones (around 95% CD4, 85% to 90% CD8). It was the secondary response that reached its peak faster, day 5 versus 15, but it was weaker.

The CDR3 contains 14 residues. V shed 5 bases and J 9 bases; nucleotides not matched to a gene: 7. Sequencing used CD4+ T cells sorted from PBMCs, obtained 5 days after the yellow fever booster vaccination. The receptor's source is a man aged 18 to 30 who received the YFV17D yellow fever vaccine. The chain links TRBV12-3 or TRBV12-4 to TRBJ1-6; 7 positions agree with TRBD1. In nucleotides, the CDR3 is TGTGCCAGCAGTCCGGGACAGCTTTCTTCACCCCTCCACTTT. Protein: CASSPGQLSSPLHF.